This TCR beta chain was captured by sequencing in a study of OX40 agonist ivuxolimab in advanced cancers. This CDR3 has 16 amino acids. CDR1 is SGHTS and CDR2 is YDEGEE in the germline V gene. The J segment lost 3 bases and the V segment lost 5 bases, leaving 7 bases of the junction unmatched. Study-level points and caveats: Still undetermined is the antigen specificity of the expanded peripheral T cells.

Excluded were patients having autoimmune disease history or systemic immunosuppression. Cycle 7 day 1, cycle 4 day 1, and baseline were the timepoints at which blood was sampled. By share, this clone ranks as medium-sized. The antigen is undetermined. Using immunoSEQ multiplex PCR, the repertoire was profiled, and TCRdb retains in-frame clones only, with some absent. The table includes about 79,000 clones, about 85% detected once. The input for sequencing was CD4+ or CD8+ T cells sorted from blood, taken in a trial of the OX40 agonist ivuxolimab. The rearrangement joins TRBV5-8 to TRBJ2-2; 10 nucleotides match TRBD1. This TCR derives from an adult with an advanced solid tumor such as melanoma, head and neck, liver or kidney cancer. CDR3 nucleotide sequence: TGTGCCAGCAGTCTGACAGGGGGCTATGACACCGGGGAGCTGTTTTTT. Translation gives CASSLTGGYDTGELFF.